This T cell receptor beta chain is drawn from a study of regulatory T cells in long-lasting Graves disease (dated by TCRdb to the early 2020s). About the study as a whole: In the newly diagnosed Graves' disease group, patients had been taking antithyroid drugs for less than 3 months. This study used TCR sequencing and RNA sequencing of peripheral blood to compare persistent Graves' disease patients against newly diagnosed Graves' disease patients. The study took place in China and was registered as a clinical trial. A total of about 35 samples underwent TCR sequencing, from roughly 13 patients with persistent Graves' disease and 20 or so patients with newly diagnosed Graves' disease.

From its cysteine to its phenylalanine, the CDR3 spans 17 amino acids. Here the CDR3 DNA is all that survives: 51 bases in frame from base 1. Sequences LNHDA (CDR1) and SQIVND (CDR2) are obtained from the germline V gene (reference sequence). The V and J ends are trimmed by 0 bases and 5 bases, leaving 19 bases between them. Receptor amplification or capture employed multiplex PCR. Instrument used: Illumina HiSeq 4000. To build TCR beta libraries, CDR3 regions were amplified by Arm-PCR using iRepertoire HTBI primers. Before sequencing, the PCR products underwent gel purification. Per the source publication's procedure: Across samples, about 64 TRBV and 15 or so TRBJ segments were identified and used for gene usage analysis of CDR3 amino acid clonotypes. COPE and FqMerger were used to merge filtered high-quality paired reads into contigs. BLAST was used to align contigs to IMGT TRBV, TRBD and TRBJ reference genes, and CDR3 was defined according to IMGT. Clonotypes above 0.1% frequency were classified as highly expanded clones. Shannon entropy was used to measure repertoire diversity, and the Gini coefficient was used to measure V-J evenness. Public clonotypes were defined as clonotypes shared by more than one individual. TCRdb took the public reads, trimmed them with fastp at Q25, ran MiXCR for clone calling and kept in-frame beta chains. Entries that share a CDR3 protein sequence are merged under the most common genes and DNA. The V and J calls reflect TCRdb's pipeline rather than the authors' work. A total of 400,000 to 650,000 distinct CDR3 sequences appear in this sample, about 16% of them only once. Of the sample, 25% falls within the top ten clones.

This clonotype was detected only a few times. No cognate antigen has been identified for it. Within one base of it there is no much larger clone, and no base qualities were kept. The time point label corresponds to: newly diagnosed GD, antithyroid drugs for less than 3 months. RNA was extracted from PBMCs in TRIzol for both TCR sequencing and RNA sequencing. The diagnosis of Graves' disease was made according to American Thyroid Association guidelines. Recruitment of patients was carried out at an endocrinology department in Xi'an, China. From each patient, approximately 9 milliliters of peripheral blood was collected into an EDTA anticoagulant tube. Ficoll Paque Plus density gradient separation was used to isolate PBMCs, and no further T cell sorting was performed. RNA quality was checked with an Agilent 2100 Bioanalyzer and agarose gel, and concentration with a NanoDrop 2000. Study-level results and caveats: The small sample size was acknowledged by the authors as a limitation that may reduce accuracy. Because the primary lesion, thyroid tissue, could not be accessed, the study looked at peripheral blood alone. Persistent Graves' disease patients showed lower TCR Shannon entropy and fewer highly expanded clones than newly diagnosed patients, suggesting clonal expansion. Only the TCR beta chain was sequenced and analyzed. A larger number of public clonotypes was shared among persistent patients (around 3,000) than among newly diagnosed patients (roughly 970). Persistent disease showed preferential use of TRBV28, TRBJ1-2 and TRBJ2-5, whereas newly diagnosed disease favored TRBV20-1 and TRBJ2-1.

In addition, the sample was reused for a study of T cells in Graves' hyperthyroidism and ophthalmopathy. As the second paper documents: Stable Graves' hyperthyroidism was defined as no progression to ophthalmopathy during 18 months of follow-up. Hyperthyroidism patients were newly diagnosed, with disease duration under 2 months, and aged 18 to 65 years. The study excluded patients with uncontrolled infections, other autoimmune diseases, pregnancy or lactation. Diagnoses relied on clinical symptoms, serum thyroxine and TRAb, thyroid ultrasound and orbital computed tomography. For the first round of RT-PCR on the TCR CDR3, the HTBI primer set was used together with the Qiagen OneStep RT-PCR kit. Blood samples also contained most of the expanded thyroid clonotypes (frequency above 0.001), which suggests that blood repertoires may reflect thyroid immune responses. A 13 V-J signature model separated ophthalmopathy from stable hyperthyroidism, with around 90% sensitivity and around 84% specificity in cross-validation and 80%/75% in testing. In validation, the model predicted progression to ophthalmopathy a median of 6.5 months before onset, with around 70% sensitivity and nearly 75% specificity. TCR V-J signatures able to tell the groups apart were searched for in a discovery cohort of 100 or so patients, of whom around 43 had Graves' ophthalmopathy and roughly 57 had stable Graves' hyperthyroidism. An independent validation cohort of under 20 hyperthyroidism patients and about 16 patients who later progressed to ophthalmopathy tested prospective prediction of ophthalmopathy. The roughly 100 discovery patients were divided at random into training and test sets in a 7:3 ratio. Thyroid tissue and blood T-cell repertoires from about six Graves' hyperthyroidism patients were also compared in the study. Following sampling, methimazole starting at 30 mg daily was given to hyperthyroidism patients, and high-dose intravenous methylprednisolone was given to ophthalmopathy patients. Libraries were constructed in a second round of multiplex PCR, after which size selection and purification were performed. Paired-end sequencing of the libraries was performed with 100 bp reads on an Illumina HiSeq2000. Raw data were processed with SOAPnuke, discarding reads with adapters, uncalled bases, mean Phred below 15, or no exact constant-primer or identifier match. High-quality paired reads were merged using COPE v1.2.5, and each unique nucleotide sequence was defined as a clonotype. MiTCR v1.1 was used to align the clonotypes against IMGT TRBV, TRBD and TRBJ reference segments. Only V-J combinations with frequency above 0.0001, covering roughly 99% of repertoires, were analysed. The TCS score was defined as the ratio of F50 (clonal expansion) to E x V (chaos), calculated using BLOSUM62-based TCRdist between CDR3 peptides within each V-J. Welch's t-statistics and random forest reduced around 510 V-J features to some 14, which were used in a naive Bayes classifier (R e1071). Sample size was not statistically predetermined, and blinding of investigators to group allocation was not performed. TCR Vbeta CDR3 sequencing of roughly 140 peripheral blood samples (roughly 41 ophthalmopathy, over 70 hyperthyroidism and approximately 17 progressor patients) is reported in the paper.

The sequence is built from TRBV19 and TRBJ2-5, with TRBD1 tentatively as D gene (6 bases match). This TCR derives from a woman aged 40 to 65 with Graves disease. Donor details come from another sample of the same person, matched by shared clones. The sequenced sample was peripheral blood mononuclear cells (PBMCs), obtained at new diagnosis, from a patient treated with antithyroid drugs. The CDR3 corresponds to CASSIDPKQGIDETQYF. In nucleotide form, the sequence is TGTGCCAGTAGTATAGACCCAAAACAGGGAATAGACGAGACCCAGTACTTC.